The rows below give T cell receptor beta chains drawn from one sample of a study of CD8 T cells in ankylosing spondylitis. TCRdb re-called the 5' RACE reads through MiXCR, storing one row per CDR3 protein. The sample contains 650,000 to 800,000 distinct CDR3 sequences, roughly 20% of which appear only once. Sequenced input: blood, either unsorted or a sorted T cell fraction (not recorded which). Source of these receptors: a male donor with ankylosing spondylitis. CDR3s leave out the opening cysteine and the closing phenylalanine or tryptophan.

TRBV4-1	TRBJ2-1	ASSQDPGPSVYNEQF
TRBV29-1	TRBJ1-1	SVVRGANTEAF
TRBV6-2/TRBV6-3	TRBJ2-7	ASSYRRTTYEQY
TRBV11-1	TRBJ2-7	ASSPIPGLAGSSYEQY
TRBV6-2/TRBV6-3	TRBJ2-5	ASSPTGSAETQY
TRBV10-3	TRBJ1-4	AISEGQGYNEKLF
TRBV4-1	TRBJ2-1	ASSQVAMSYNEQF
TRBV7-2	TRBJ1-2	ASSAYRGASYGYT
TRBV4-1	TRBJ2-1	ASSQVPSPSYNEQF
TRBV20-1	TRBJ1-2	SALDRYDYGYT
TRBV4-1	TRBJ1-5	ASSQGTGLFWNQPQH
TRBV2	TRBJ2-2	ASKSTGTSTGELF
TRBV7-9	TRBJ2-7	ASTRDYEQY
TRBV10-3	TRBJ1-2	AISDYTDQYGYT
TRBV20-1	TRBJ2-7	SARPGGRAEQY
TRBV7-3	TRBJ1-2	ASSFSPAGDYGYT
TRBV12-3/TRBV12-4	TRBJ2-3	ASSPPTGLRTDTQY
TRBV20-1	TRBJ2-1	SARDLEITGLNEQF
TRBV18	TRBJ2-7	ASSSDSRSYEQY
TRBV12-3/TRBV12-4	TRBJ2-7	ASSRRGGSSSYEQY
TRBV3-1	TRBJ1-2	ASSQAQGTYGYT
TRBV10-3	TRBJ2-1	AISDGVRYNEQF
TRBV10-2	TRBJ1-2	ASSERQGVSGYT
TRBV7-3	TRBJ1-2	ASSLGYGSGYT
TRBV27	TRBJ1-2	ASSLYGQSLDGYT
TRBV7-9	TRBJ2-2	ASSSYRGSGELF